Below, 22 T cell receptor beta chains from the same sample are listed, as sequenced in a study of neurological immune-mediated disorders. TCRdb used MiXCR to reprocess the 5' RACE reads, holding one entry per CDR3 protein. Among more than 25,000 distinct CDR3 sequences listed, under 30% were seen once. Sequencing was done on a sample of CD4+ T cells from blood. Every receptor here comes from a man aged 50-59 years with HTLV-1-associated myelopathy (HAM/TSP).

This clonotype was seen repeatedly, ten times or more. J is TRBJ2-5 and V is TRBV20-1; 8 bases line up with TRBD2. Looked up from germline, CDR1 is DFQATT and CDR2 is SNEGSKA (reference sequence). The V segment lost 0 bases and the J segment 5 bases; nucleotides outside the gene matches: 8. This CDR3 has 15 amino acids. CDR3 DNA: TGCAGTGCTAGAGAGGTCCAGCGGGGGTGGGAGACCCAGTACTTC. Translation gives CSAREVQRGWETQYF.

Here the CDR3 DNA reads TGTGCCAGCAGCCGGGACAGGTCTAACTATGGCTACACCTTC. It encodes CASSRDRSNYGYTF. The chain carries TRBV7-6 and TRBJ1-2; 8 nucleotides match TRBD1. Trimming at V came to 5 bases and at J to 0 bases, leaving 2 bases not matched to a gene. The CDR3 sequence is 14 residues long. CDR1 and CDR2 (germline): SGHVS, FNYEAQ.

V is TRBV5-1 and J is TRBJ1-2, with a possible D match to TRBD1 (6 bases). The CDR3 is 15 residues long. Germline V gene data show CDR1 as SGHRS and CDR2 as YFSETQ. V was trimmed by 3 bases and J by 0 bases, leaving 12 bases between them. The CDR3 region is CASSSQGQTNYGYTF. The CDR3, as DNA: TGCGCCAGCAGCTCCCAAGGACAGACTAACTATGGCTACACCTTC.

This clonotype was seen many times. The chain employs TRBV20-1 and TRBJ2-1, with D perhaps matching TRBD1 (5 bases). In germline, CDR1 is DFQATT, CDR2 SNEGSKA (reference sequence). This CDR3 has 17 amino acids. V lost 2 bases and J 5 bases, leaving 22 bases between the germline ends. CDR3 sequence reads: CSARPMGYYRGHNEQFF. CDR3 DNA sequence: TGCAGTGCTAGACCTATGGGGTATTATAGGGGCCACAATGAGCAGTTCTTC.

This clonotype is deemed medium-sized. The genes are TRBV12-3 or TRBV12-4 and TRBJ1-1, with a tentative D call TRBD1 (5 bases). The V gene lost 5 bases and the J gene lost 3 bases, with 16 bases spanning the gap. This CDR3 is 15 amino acids long. The CDR3 is CASSLYNGGDTEAFF. The CDR3 DNA is TGTGCCAGCAGTCTATATAATGGAGGGGACACTGAAGCTTTCTTT.

This clonotype has at least ten counts. The chain carries TRBV5-6 and TRBJ1-6, with D possibly TRBD1 on 5 matching bases. Per the germline V gene, CDR1 is SGHDT and CDR2 is YYEEEE. The CDR3 runs to 16 residues. V was trimmed by 3 bases and J by 0 bases, leaving 10 bases between them. The CDR3 DNA sequence: TGTGCCAGCAGCTGGGGAGGGGACTCCTATAATTCACCCCTCCACTTT. It translates to CASSWGGDSYNSPLHF. The variable domain in full, completed from reference TRBV5-6 and TRBJ1-6, reads DAGVTQSPTHLIKTRGQQVTLRCSPKSGHDTVSWYQQALGQGPQFIFQYYEEEERQRGNFPDRFSGHQFPNYSSELNVNALLLGDSALYLCASSWGGDSYNSPLHFGNGTRLTVT.

In its sample, this clonotype was seen many times. V gene TRBV9 combines with J gene TRBJ1-1; a weak D match, TRBD1 (6 bases). Trimming stripped 4 bases from V and 0 bases from J, with 10 bases between. This CDR3 has 14 residues. From germline, CDR1 is SGDLS and CDR2 YYNGEE. The CDR3, as DNA: TGTGCCAGCAGCCCAGGGACATTGAACACTGAAGCTTTCTTT. Its protein product is CASSPGTLNTEAFF.

This clonotype was counted ten times or more. The chain has TRBV29-1 and TRBJ1-2, with D uncertain. Trimming stripped 4 bases from V and 6 bases from J, with 12 bases between. Germline assignment: CDR1 SQVTM and CDR2 ANQGSEA. There are 12 residues in the CDR3. The CDR3 bases are TGCAGCGTTGGTCCGGTGGAGGATGGCTACACCTTC. It is translated as CSVGPVEDGYTF.

This clonotype was counted ten times or more. This CDR3 is CASSKGQGNQETQYF. The CDR3 coding sequence is TGTGCCAGCAGTAAGGGACAGGGAAACCAAGAGACCCAGTACTTC. The chain carries TRBV12-3 or TRBV12-4 and TRBJ2-5; 9 bases line up with TRBD1. CDR3 length: 15 residues. V was clipped by 5 bases and J by 0 bases; unmatched bases: 4.

There are a few counts of this clonotype. The chain has TRBV12-2 and TRBJ1-1; TRBD1 is taken as the D call from the table, unchecked against the DNA. TRBV12-2 is a listed pseudogene. CDR3 length equals 14 residues. The CDR3 DNA is TGTGCAAGTCGCCCACAGGGAGGAGGCACTGAAGCTTTCTTT. It is translated as CASRPQGGGTEAFF.

In its sample, this clonotype was seen many times. The rearrangement joins TRBV7-8 to TRBJ1-3; TRBD1 is a possible D gene (5 bases). CDR3 length equals 16 residues. Germline V gene sequence: CDR1 SGHVS, CDR2 FQNEAQ. Trimming took off 5 bases at V and 8 bases at J, with 22 bases between the two ends. CDR3 coding DNA: TGTGCCAGCAGCCCCCGGGGGGGAGCGCTCGTGGACACCATATATTTT. Amino acids: CASSPRGGALVDTIYF.

In its sample, this clonotype was seen many times. This chain uses TRBV18 with TRBJ2-3; no clear D gene. V was pared by 6 bases and J by 0 bases, with 13 bases between. CDR1 is KGHSH, CDR2 LQKENI, per germline. This CDR3 region has 15 residues. The CDR3 region has the DNA TGTGCCAGCTCCTATGTCCGGCTGAGCACAGATACGCAGTATTTT. It codes for CASSYVRLSTDTQYF.

The rearrangement joins TRBV7-2 to TRBJ2-3; 8 positions agree with TRBD2. Germline loops: CDR1 SGHTA, CDR2 FQGNSA. Trimming removed 6 bases from V and 5 bases from J; junction bases left unmatched: 10. The CDR3 covers 15 residues. DNA for the CDR3: TGTGCCAGCAGACCCGGTGGGACTAGTCGAGATACGCAGTATTTT. This encodes CASRPGGTSRDTQYF.

Ten or more counts support this clonotype. The CDR3 region has the DNA TGCGCCAGCAGCCCGGAGGTGGGTTTGGGGAACTATGGCTACACCTTC. It yields the protein CASSPEVGLGNYGYTF. This chain uses TRBV5-1 with TRBJ1-2; D is unresolved. The germline gives CDR1 SGHRS, CDR2 YFSETQ. V was clipped by 4 bases and J by 2 bases, with 18 bases between them. The length of the CDR3 is 16 residues.

This clonotype was observed many times. The CDR3 DNA reads TGTGCCAGCAGCTTGGCCTCATTGACAGGGAATGGCTACACCTTC. This sequence encodes CASSLASLTGNGYTF. The V gene is TRBV7-2, the J gene TRBJ1-2; 7 bases match TRBD1. The CDR3 loop spans 15 amino acids. Germline V lookup: CDR1 SGHTA, CDR2 FQGNSA. V lost 3 bases, J lost 6 bases, and 10 bases stayed unmatched.

Many counts were recorded for this clonotype. The chain joins TRBV3-1 to TRBJ2-3; D uncertain. Looked up from germline, CDR1 is LGHDT and CDR2 is YNNKEL (reference sequence). The CDR3 totals 14 residues. The V end was cut by 4 bases, the J end by 5 bases, with 13 bases between. CDR3 DNA: TGTGCCAGCAGCCTAAGGGAAAGAGAAGATACGCAGTATTTT. Residues: CASSLREREDTQYF.

This clonotype was seen repeatedly, ten times or more. The J gene is TRBJ2-7, the V gene TRBV20-1; TRBD2 aligns across 9 bases. From germline, CDR1 is DFQATT and CDR2 SNEGSKA (reference sequence). V shed 1 base and J 4 bases; nucleotides not matched to a gene: 11. The CDR3 consists of 16 residues. The CDR3 sequence: CSARGASGDLQYEQYF. The CDR3 coding sequence is TGCAGTGCTAGAGGGGCTAGCGGGGATCTACAATACGAGCAGTACTTC.

This clonotype was seen many times. The chain recombines TRBV5-1 with TRBJ1-1; possible D gene TRBD1, 5 bases. CDR3 size: 13 residues. The V and J ends lost 4 bases and 11 bases respectively, with 18 bases between them. Germline CDR1 reads SGHRS; CDR2 reads YFSETQ. This CDR3 reads CASSVGPLEDAFF. The DNA for the CDR3 is TGCGCCAGCAGCGTGGGACCCCTTGAGGACGCTTTCTTT.

Many counts were recorded for this clonotype. CDR3 sequence reads: CASSLARAGGGNEQFF. In nucleotides, the CDR3 is TGTGCCAGCAGCTTGGCCCGAGCGGGGGGGGGCAATGAGCAGTTCTTC. The chain is built from TRBV5-5 and TRBJ2-1, with 10 bases lining up with TRBD2. The V segment lost 0 bases and the J segment 6 bases; nucleotides outside the gene matches: 6. From germline, CDR1 is SGHKS and CDR2 YYEKEE (reference sequence). The CDR3 is made up of 16 amino acids.

This clonotype was seen many times. The V and J genes are TRBV20-1 and TRBJ2-1, with D perhaps matching TRBD2 (5 bases). This CDR3 contains 14 residues. V lost 4 bases, J lost 3 bases, and 13 bases lay in between. Germline V gene lookup returns CDR1 DFQATT and CDR2 SNEGSKA (reference sequence). The CDR3 DNA is TGCAGTGCTACCTCCGGGAATCACTACAATGAGCAGTTCTTC. It specifies CSATSGNHYNEQFF.

The chain combines TRBV29-1 with TRBJ2-1; possibly TRBD2 for D (5 bases). Trimming shortened V by 6 bases and J by 10 bases, and 16 bases separated the two germline ends. The CDR3 loop spans 12 amino acids. The germline V gene has CDR1 SQVTM and CDR2 ANQGSEA. The CDR3 region has the DNA TGCAGCGTCCGCGGTCTCGAGCGGGAGCAGTTCTTC. Residues: CSVRGLEREQFF.

Here the CDR3 reads CASSQEASLSVHLYQETQYF. Written as DNA, the CDR3 is TGCGCCAGCAGCCAAGAAGCCTCTCTATCGGTACACCTGTACCAAGAGACCCAGTACTTC. This chain joins TRBV4-1 and TRBJ2-5; no definite D call. This CDR3 comprises 20 residues. V was clipped by 0 bases and J by 0 bases, with 23 bases between them. Germline V gene lookup returns CDR1 MGHRA and CDR2 YSYEKL.